This T cell receptor beta chain was obtained from a study of T-cell reconstitution after alpha-beta-depleted transplantation in children. Whole-study findings and limits: The origin of alpha-beta T cells about two months after transplant was reportedly several hundred expanded graft clones. Surviving recipient T cells and thymic progenitors produced the high day-60 TCRbeta diversity seen in some patients. After one year, T-cell counts and TCRbeta diversity mostly came from new T cells.

As it was prepared, the TCRbeta library received unique molecular identifiers. TCRdb re-analysed the PCR reads in MiXCR, keeping a single row per CDR3 protein. The sample consists of some 300,000 distinct CDR3 sequences, 6.5% to 9% of them appearing once. This clonotype was counted at least ten times. Its antigen is as yet unknown. The starting material was peripheral blood, obtained 360 days after TCRalphabeta/CD19-depleted stem cell transplant. The clonotype originates from a female patient between 2 and 15 years old who had a stem cell transplant for Fanconi anemia, so the T cells may come from the graft donor.

In DNA, the CDR3 is TGCGCCAGCAGCCCGCTACCCTCCTACGAGCAGTACTTC. This codes for CASSPLPSYEQYF. The rearrangement links TRBV5-1 to TRBJ2-7; D call uncertain. V lost 4 bases and J lost 0, with 8 bases in between. CDR1 is SGHRS, CDR2 YFSETQ, per germline. This CDR3 is built from 13 residues.